The 30 T cell receptor beta chains given below trace back to one sample, sequenced in a study of shared clonotypes between healthy human individuals. Naive CD8 cells comprised CD45RO-negative, CCR7-positively selected cells, excluding terminally differentiated effector memory CD45RA+ cells. Assay: immunoSEQ multiplex PCR; the TCRdb copy retains only in-frame clones and omits some. Of millions of clones in the sample, 85% to 95% were seen once. Sequenced: naive CD8+ T cells from PBMCs. The receptor source for this set is a man between 18 and 35 years old in good health. Some clones in this sample may be carry-over from other donors' samples.

This chain connects TRBV28 to TRBJ1-2, with D uncertain. Trimming shortened V by 8 bases and J by 4 bases, and 11 bases separated the two germline ends. The CDR3 sequence is 12 residues long. The germline V gene has CDR1 MDHEN and CDR2 SYDVKM. The CDR3 loop is CASEEQIYGYTF. Here the CDR3 DNA reads TGTGCCAGCGAGGAACAGATCTATGGCTACACCTTC.

The chain links TRBV5-8 to TRBJ2-3; no firm D call. With 4 bases removed from V and 5 bases from J, the gap between germline ends came to 5 bases. Germline V CDR1 and CDR2: SGHTS, YDEGEE. The CDR3 spans 11 residues. Here the CDR3 DNA reads TGTGCCAGCAGCCCGCAAGATACGCAGTATTTT. It specifies CASSPQDTQYF.

The chain employs TRBV5-8 and TRBJ2-1; D unresolved. The germline V gene has CDR1 SGHTS and CDR2 YDEGEE. The CDR3 loop spans 11 amino acids. V lost 2 bases and J 8 bases, leaving 5 bases between the germline ends. CDR3 amino acids: CASSFAHEQFF. In nucleotides, the CDR3 is TGTGCCAGCAGCTTTGCCCATGAGCAGTTCTTC.

This chain links TRBV28 with TRBJ2-2; the match to TRBD2 covers 8 bases. The V and J ends lost 4 bases and 0 bases, in that order; junction bases with no gene match: 7. This CDR3 spans 17 amino acids. CDR1 is MDHEN and CDR2 is SYDVKM in the germline V gene. DNA of the CDR3: TGTGCCAGCAGTTCCGTGCGGGAGGCCCCGAACACCGGGGAGCTGTTTTTT. This sequence encodes CASSSVREAPNTGELFF. The full variable domain, in which reference TRBV28 and TRBJ2-2 provide the parts outside the CDR3, is DVKVTQSSRYLVKRTGEKVFLECVQDMDHENMFWYRQDPGLGLRLIYFSYDVKMKEKGDIPEGYSVSREKKERFSLILESASTNQTSMYLCASSSVREAPNTGELFFGEGSRLTVL.

V is TRBV5-1 and J is TRBJ2-3, with D tentatively TRBD1 or TRBD2 (5 bases each). Looked up from germline, CDR1 is SGHRS and CDR2 is YFSETQ. The CDR3 has 15 amino acids. The V end was cut by 4 bases, the J end by 0 bases, with 12 bases between. The CDR3 DNA is TGCGCCAGCAGCAACCGACGGGACAGCACAGATACGCAGTATTTT. Residues: CASSNRRDSTDTQYF.

This clone was seen once. This CDR3 is also generated by other DNA sequences in the sample. V and J are TRBV4-1 and TRBJ2-5; D is ambiguous. This CDR3 comprises 13 residues. Trimming cost V 2 bases and J 2 bases, with 6 bases left between them. CDR1 and CDR2 from the germline V gene are MGHRA and YSYEKL. The CDR3, as DNA: TGCGCCAGCAGCCAAAGACTTCAAGAGACCCAGTACTTC. Its translation is CASSQRLQETQYF.

The CDR3 region has the DNA TGTGCCAGCAGACCACACCACAGGGGGGGGGCTTTCTTT. It yields the protein CASRPHHRGGAFF. This sequence joins TRBV28 and TRBJ1-1, with 8 bases that match TRBD1. The germline CDR1 and CDR2 sequences are MDHEN and SYDVKM. The CDR3 sequence is 13 residues long. The trim removed 6 bases at V and 11 bases at J, leaving 11 bases unmatched.

This sequence joins TRBV4-2 and TRBJ2-7, with D hard to call. Germline values: CDR1 LGHNA, CDR2 YNFKEQ. The CDR3 has 21 residues. V was cut by 0 bases and J by 2 bases, with 29 bases left in between. The CDR3 DNA reads as TGTGCCAGCAGCCAAGATCCTTTCATGGGCCAAGAACCTCCATTTACCTACGAGCAGTACTTC. It yields the protein CASSQDPFMGQEPPFTYEQYF.

V gene TRBV4-3 combines with J gene TRBJ1-2; D unclear. The V end lost 0 bases, the J end lost 1 base, and 9 bases lay between the germline ends. The CDR3 length is 15 residues. Germline assignment: CDR1 LGHNA and CDR2 YSLEER. CDR3 nucleotide sequence: TGCGCCAGCAGCCAAGATCTGATCAATAACTATGGCTACACCTTC. The encoded protein is CASSQDLINNYGYTF.

The V and J genes are TRBV13 and TRBJ2-3; 7 nucleotides align to TRBD2. There are 17 residues in the CDR3. V was clipped by 6 bases and J by 3 bases; unmatched bases: 15. Germline V CDR1 and CDR2: PRHDT, FYEKMQ (reference sequence). The CDR3 sequence is CASSYPRLAPMTDTQYF. In DNA form, the CDR3 reads TGTGCCAGCAGTTACCCTCGACTAGCCCCTATGACAGATACGCAGTATTTT.

This rearrangement joins TRBV4-1 to TRBJ2-7; D may be TRBD1 or TRBD2 (5 bases each). The CDR3 length is 12 residues. Germline CDR1 reads MGHRA; CDR2 reads YSYEKL. Deletions cut 0 bases from V and 6 bases from J, with 6 bases between. CDR3 coding DNA: TGCGCCAGCAGCCAAGACGGGGCCGAGCAGTACTTC. Encoded protein: CASSQDGAEQYF.

This chain links TRBV6-6 with TRBJ2-7, with 12 bases aligning to TRBD1. Looked up from germline, CDR1 is MNHNY and CDR2 is SVGAGI (reference sequence). CDR3 length equals 15 residues. Trimming took 1 base from V and 6 from J; bases not matched to a gene: 4. CDR3 nucleotide sequence: TGTGCCAGCAGTTACTTAGGGACAGGGGGCGGCGAGCAGTACTTC. It translates to CASSYLGTGGGEQYF.

The rearrangement uses TRBV5-8 and TRBJ2-7, with D possibly being TRBD2 (5 bases). The length of the CDR3 is 14 residues. V gave up 1 base and J gave up 2 bases, with 10 bases separating them. Germline V lookup: CDR1 SGHTS, CDR2 YDEGEE. CDR3 bases: TGTGCCAGCAGCTTGCCCAGGAGGACCTACGAGCAGTACTTC. Residues: CASSLPRRTYEQYF.

The J gene is TRBJ2-1, the V gene TRBV27, with 10 bases lining up with TRBD2. The germline gives CDR1 MNHEY, CDR2 SMNVEV (reference sequence). J was trimmed by 8 bases and V by 0 bases; bases with no gene match: 7. CDR3 size: 16 residues. The CDR3 bases are TGTGCCAGCAGTTTATCTCCTAGCGGGAGCTTCTATGAGCAGTTCTTC. Encoded protein: CASSLSPSGSFYEQFF.

Regarding this clone: This same CDR3 is encoded by further DNA sequences in the sample. This chain joins TRBV27 and TRBJ2-7, with no clear D. This CDR3 contains 13 residues. V lost 3 bases and J 2 bases, leaving 8 bases between the germline ends. CDR1 and CDR2 (germline): MNHEY, SMNVEV (reference sequence). The CDR3 loop reads CASSLGAAYEQYF. The CDR3 DNA reads TGTGCCAGCAGTTTGGGCGCCGCCTACGAGCAGTACTTC.

The chain joins TRBV27 to TRBJ2-3; the D is unclear. The CDR3 has 13 amino acids. CDR1 is MNHEY, CDR2 SMNVEV, per germline (reference sequence). Trimming took 6 bases from V and 4 from J, leaving 11 bases between them. In nucleotides, the CDR3 is TGTGCCAGCAGACAAGGATTCCCAGATACGCAGTATTTT. Its protein product is CASRQGFPDTQYF.

This clone came up once. This chain connects TRBV28 to TRBJ2-7; 9 nucleotides align to TRBD2. The CDR3 totals 15 residues. Germline V gives CDR1 MDHEN, CDR2 SYDVKM. Losses at the gene ends were 4 bases for V and 4 bases for J; bases not matched to a gene: 8. In DNA, the CDR3 is TGTGCCAGCAGTTACCGACTAGCGGCCACTTACGAGCAGTACTTC. Amino acid sequence: CASSYRLAATYEQYF.

The chain couples TRBV15 to TRBJ2-3, with D unclear. The V gene's germline CDR1 is LNHNV and CDR2 YYDKDF (reference sequence). CDR3 length: 12 amino acids. V lost 5 bases, J lost 2 bases, and 5 bases lay in between. Here the CDR3 DNA reads TGTGCCACCAGCCGACCCACAGATACGCAGTATTTT. Amino acid sequence: CATSRPTDTQYF.

The chain recombines TRBV7-9 with TRBJ2-2; 10 positions agree with TRBD1. CDR3 length equals 19 residues. Germline trimming cut 6 bases from V and 6 bases from J; bases unmatched to any gene: 19. Looked up from germline, CDR1 is SEHNR and CDR2 is FQNEAQ (reference sequence). CDR3 amino acids: CASSNTHSTGGRAAGELFF. The CDR3 bases are TGTGCCAGCAGTAACACCCACTCGACAGGGGGCCGAGCTGCCGGGGAGCTGTTTTTT.

The CDR3 loop is CASSSLTGQGAGGANVLTF. The CDR3 coding sequence is TGTGCCAGCAGTTCTCTCACGGGACAGGGGGCCGGTGGGGCCAACGTCCTGACTTTC. This rearrangement joins TRBV28 to TRBJ2-6; 12 nucleotides agree with TRBD1. Germline CDR1 is MDHEN and CDR2 is SYDVKM. This CDR3 comprises 19 residues. The J segment lost 3 bases and the V segment lost 4 bases, leaving 10 bases of the junction unmatched.

The V and J genes are TRBV11-2 and TRBJ2-5; D might be TRBD1 or TRBD2, each matching 5 bases. Germline assignment: CDR1 SGHAT and CDR2 FQNNGV. Between the trimmed V and J ends, which lost 3 bases and 4 bases, there was a span of 12 bases. The CDR3 is 14 amino acids. The CDR3 sequence is CASSLGVIPETQYF. The CDR3 DNA sequence: TGTGCCAGCAGCTTGGGGGTCATCCCAGAGACCCAGTACTTC.

J is TRBJ2-2 and V is TRBV2, with 8 nucleotides matching TRBD1. Germline lookup yields CDR1 SNHLY and CDR2 FYNNEI. The CDR3 runs 12 residues. V was clipped by 10 bases and J by 7 bases; unmatched bases: 5. CDR3: CATGGYSGELFF. The CDR3 nucleotides are TGTGCCACAGGGGGCTATAGCGGGGAGCTGTTTTTT. Full variable domain (rest looked up from reference TRBV2 and TRBJ2-2): EPEVTQTPSHQVTQMGQEVILRCVPISNHLYFYWYRQILGQKVEFLVSFYNNEISEKSEIFDDQFSVERPDGSNFTLKIRSTKLEDSAMYFCATGGYSGELFFGEGSRLTVL.

The rearrangement links TRBV14 to TRBJ1-2; TRBD1 might be the D (5 bases). This CDR3 region has 13 residues. Germline loops: CDR1 SGHDN, CDR2 FVKESK. The V and J ends lost 2 bases and 11 bases respectively, with 15 bases between them. The CDR3: CASSQPRDGPYTF. The CDR3 DNA reads as TGTGCCAGCAGCCAACCTCGGGACGGACCTTACACCTTC.

V is TRBV19 and J is TRBJ1-5; 9 bases line up with TRBD1. After removal of 3 bases from V and 0 bases from J, the junction contained 9 bases not matched to a gene. The CDR3 has 18 amino acids. Germline loops: CDR1 LNHDA, CDR2 SQIVND (reference sequence). CDR3 nucleotides: TGTGCCAGTAGTATGGGGACAGGGATCAAGTATAGCAATCAGCCCCAGCATTTT. This encodes CASSMGTGIKYSNQPQHF.

The chain couples TRBV2 to TRBJ2-1, with TRBD2 as a possible D gene (6 bases). The germline V and J ends were trimmed by 8 bases and 5 bases, with 16 bases remaining between them. Germline assignment: CDR1 SNHLY and CDR2 FYNNEI. The CDR3 consists of 14 residues. CDR3 amino acids: CASGDWQANNEQFF. CDR3 coding DNA: TGTGCCAGCGGGGACTGGCAGGCCAACAATGAGCAGTTCTTC.

Worth noting for this clone: Other DNA sequences from this sample encode an identical CDR3 as well. The CDR3 sequence: CASSIKGLSYEQYF. Here the CDR3 DNA reads TGTGCCAGTAGTATTAAAGGCCTAAGCTACGAGCAGTACTTC. This chain connects TRBV19 to TRBJ2-7; D unresolved. CDR3 length equals 14 residues. The V end lost 3 bases, the J end lost 3 bases, and 12 bases lay between the germline ends. Looked up from germline, CDR1 is LNHDA and CDR2 is SQIVND (reference sequence). Combining the CDR3 with reference TRBV19 and TRBJ2-7 gives the whole variable domain DGGITQSPKYLFRKEGQNVTLSCEQNLNHDAMYWYRQDPGQGLRLIYYSQIVNDFQKGDIAEGYSVSREKKESFPLTVTSAQKNPTAFYLCASSIKGLSYEQYFGPGTRLTVT.

J is TRBJ2-2 and V is TRBV9; 7 bases map to TRBD1. This CDR3 is built from 17 residues. With V trimmed by 4 bases and J by 0 bases, 9 bases remained unmatched. In germline, CDR1 is SGDLS, CDR2 YYNGEE. The DNA of the CDR3 is TGTGCCAGCAGCTCACGACAGGGCAGCGCGAACACCGGGGAGCTGTTTTTT. Translating gives CASSSRQGSANTGELFF.

This rearrangement joins TRBV27 to TRBJ2-7; 10 nucleotides agree with TRBD2. Germline V gene data show CDR1 as MNHEY and CDR2 as SMNVEV (reference sequence). Trimming at V came to 6 bases and at J to 5 bases, leaving 7 bases not matched to a gene. The length of the CDR3 is 14 residues. DNA for the CDR3: TGTGCCAGCAGGCTCCTAGCGGGAGTCCACGAGCAGTACTTC. The encoded protein is CASRLLAGVHEQYF.

The rearrangement links TRBV6-1 to TRBJ2-7; weak D call: TRBD1 (7 bases). CDR1 is MNHNS, CDR2 SASEGT, per germline. Trimming took 4 bases from V and 0 from J, leaving 13 bases between them. This CDR3 has 15 residues. The CDR3 nucleotides are TGTGCCAGCAGTGTTGCAGGGGGGACCTCCTACGAGCAGTACTTC. Protein: CASSVAGGTSYEQYF.

This rearrangement joins TRBV9 to TRBJ2-7, with D possibly matching TRBD2 (7 bases). The CDR3 sequence is 16 residues long. CDR1 is SGDLS and CDR2 is YYNGEE in the germline V gene. V was shortened by 4 bases and J by 5 bases, with 22 bases between the two germline ends. The DNA of the CDR3 is TGTGCCAGCAGCCCCCGAAGAGGGGGGGCGGTCCACGAGCAGTACTTC. Amino acid sequence: CASSPRRGGAVHEQYF.